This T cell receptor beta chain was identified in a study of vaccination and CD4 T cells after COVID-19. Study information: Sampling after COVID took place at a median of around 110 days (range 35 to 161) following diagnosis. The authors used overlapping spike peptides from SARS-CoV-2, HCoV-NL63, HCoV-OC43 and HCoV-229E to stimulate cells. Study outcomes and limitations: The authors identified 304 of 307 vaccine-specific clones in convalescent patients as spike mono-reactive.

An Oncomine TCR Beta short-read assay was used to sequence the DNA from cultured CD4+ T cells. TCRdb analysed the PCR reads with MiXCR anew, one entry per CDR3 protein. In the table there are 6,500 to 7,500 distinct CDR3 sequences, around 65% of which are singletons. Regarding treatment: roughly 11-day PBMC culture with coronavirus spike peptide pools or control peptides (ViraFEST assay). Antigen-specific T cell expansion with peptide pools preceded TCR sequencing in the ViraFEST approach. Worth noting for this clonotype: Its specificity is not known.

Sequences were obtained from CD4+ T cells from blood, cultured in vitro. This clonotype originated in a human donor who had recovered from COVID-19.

CDR3 loop: CASSPNRDQPQHF. The DNA for the CDR3 is TGTGCCAGCAGCCCCAACAGGGATCAGCCCCAGCATTTT. V and J are TRBV7-3 and TRBJ1-5, with a weak D call TRBD1 (6 bases). Germline V lookup: CDR1 SGHTA, CDR2 FQGTGA. This CDR3 is 13 amino acids long. V was trimmed by 5 bases and J by 5 bases, leaving 10 bases between them.